Listed here are 26 T cell receptor beta chains from one sample, sequenced in a study of T cells in Graves' hyperthyroidism and ophthalmopathy. TCR beta CDR3 regions were amplified from RNA transcripts. The HTBI primer set was used in a first-round RT-PCR of the TCR CDR3. TCRdb analysed the multiplex PCR reads with MiXCR anew, one entry per CDR3 protein. The table includes around 700,000 distinct CDR3 sequences, just over 35% detected once. Sequencing was performed on blood. All receptors derive from a woman in her thirties or forties with Graves' hyperthyroidism.

This clonotype has a count of ten or more. The rearrangement joins TRBV20-1 to TRBJ1-5, with a possible D match to TRBD1 (5 bases). Trimming cost V 3 bases and J 0 bases, with 12 bases left between them. Germline CDR1 is DFQATT and CDR2 is SNEGSKA (reference sequence). CDR3 length equals 15 residues. The CDR3 spells CSARADSSSNQPQHF. For the CDR3, the DNA is TGCAGTGCTAGGGCCGACAGTTCTAGCAATCAGCCCCAGCATTTT.

Concerning this clonotype itself: A much larger clone differs by one base, so this may be a read error. V and J are TRBV20-1 and TRBJ2-7, with 9 bases aligning to TRBD1. Germline CDR1 is DFQATT and CDR2 is SNEGSKA (reference sequence). This CDR3 spans 16 amino acids. CDR3 DNA: TGCAGTGCTACCGGGACAGGGCTGAGGCCATTTTACGAGCAGCACTTC. As protein: CSATGTGLRPFYEQHF.

This clonotype has ten or more counts. The J gene is TRBJ1-1, the V gene TRBV6-5; perhaps TRBD1 as D (5 bases). V was cut by 5 bases and J by 1 base, with 11 bases left in between. The germline gives CDR1 MNHEY, CDR2 SVGAGI. The CDR3 has 14 residues. The CDR3 sequence: CASSTNDRNTEAFF. CDR3 sequence (DNA): TGTGCCAGCAGTACAAACGACAGGAACACTGAAGCTTTCTTT.

V usage is TRBV7-3 and J usage is TRBJ2-7; 9 nucleotides match TRBD1. The CDR3 has 14 residues. V was clipped by 6 bases and J by 8 bases; unmatched bases: 11. Germline V gene lookup returns CDR1 SGHTA and CDR2 FQGTGA. The CDR3 reads CASSPGQGGRKQYF. DNA for the CDR3: TGTGCCAGCAGTCCGGGACAGGGAGGCCGGAAGCAGTACTTC.

The rearrangement joins TRBV10-3 to TRBJ1-3; a possible D gene is TRBD1 (5 bases). CDR3 size: 14 residues. V lost 4 bases and J lost 0, with 7 bases in between. Per the germline V gene, CDR1 is ENHRY and CDR2 is SYGVKD. In nucleotides, the CDR3 is TGTGCCATCAGTGCTGGGGCCTCTGGAAACACCATATATTTT. Translating it yields CAISAGASGNTIYF.

This clonotype was seen at least ten times. J is TRBJ2-2 and V is TRBV7-2, with no clear D. This CDR3 region has 15 residues. Trimming shortened V by 5 bases and J by 5 bases, and 15 bases separated the two germline ends. CDR1 is SGHTA and CDR2 is FQGNSA in the germline V gene. CDR3 coding DNA: TGTGCCAGCAGCCCCCCTCCCCTCGAAACCGGGGAGCTGTTTTTT. Amino acids: CASSPPPLETGELFF. Complete variable domain (other parts from reference TRBV7-2 and TRBJ2-2): GAGVSQSPSNKVTEKGKDVELRCDPISGHTALYWYRQSLGQGLEFLIYFQGNSAPDKSGLPSDRFSAERTGGSVSTLTIQRTQQEDSAVYLCASSPPPLETGELFFGEGSRLTVL.

This chain joins TRBV29-1 and TRBJ2-1; 8 nucleotides match TRBD1. In germline, CDR1 is SQVTM, CDR2 ANQGSEA. V lost 6 bases, J lost 4 bases, and 11 bases stayed unmatched. The CDR3 totals 15 residues. The CDR3: CSVVPGQGIYNEQFF. The CDR3 nucleotides read TGCAGCGTGGTTCCCGGACAGGGAATATACAATGAGCAGTTCTTC.

This clonotype showed up many times. The V call is TRBV7-2, the J call TRBJ2-5, with TRBD1 matching over 7 bases. Looked up from germline, CDR1 is SGHTA and CDR2 is FQGNSA. The CDR3 has 14 amino acids. V lost 5 bases and J lost 3; bases outside the gene matches: 6. The CDR3 nucleotides read TGTGCCAGCAGCCGTCTGGGACAGAAAGAGACCCAGTACTTC. Amino acid sequence: CASSRLGQKETQYF.

This clonotype has just a few counts. The J gene is TRBJ2-2, the V gene TRBV19; a weak D match, TRBD2 (6 bases). The CDR3 is 16 amino acids. Germline-derived CDR1 and CDR2 are LNHDA and SQIVND (reference sequence). The V and J ends lost 4 bases and 2 bases respectively, with 14 bases between them. The CDR3 DNA sequence: TGTGCCAGTAGTAAGATGGTGGGACTTAACACCGGGGAGCTGTTTTTT. It encodes CASSKMVGLNTGELFF.

A note on this clonotype: Relative to the germline gene, one junction end is altered; a read error may explain this. The chain joins TRBV7-2 to TRBJ2-7, with D possibly called TRBD1 or TRBD2 (5 bases each). CDR1 is SGHTA, CDR2 FQGNSA, per germline. The CDR3 totals 15 residues. The chain's CDR3 is CASSLERWGYYAQYF. The DNA for the CDR3 is TGTGCCAGCAGCTTAGAACGATGGGGGTACTACGCGCAGTACTTC.

CDR3 loop: CASSLGGSAGANVLTF. Written as DNA, the CDR3 is TGTGCCAGCAGCTTAGGAGGGTCAGCAGGGGCCAACGTCCTGACTTTC. This rearrangement joins TRBV7-8 to TRBJ2-6, with D possibly matching TRBD2 (5 bases). Trimming cost V 1 base and J 4 bases, with 11 bases left between them. Germline CDR1 and CDR2: SGHVS and FQNEAQ. CDR3 length equals 16 residues.

Ten or more counts support this clonotype. This chain joins TRBV2 and TRBJ1-3, with a possible D match to TRBD1 (5 bases). Germline assignment: CDR1 SNHLY and CDR2 FYNNEI. The CDR3 runs to 13 residues. Trimming pared 8 bases from V and 4 bases from J, leaving 12 bases between. The CDR3 DNA reads as TGTGCCAGCGGGGCAATACAAGGAAACACCATATATTTT. Protein sequence: CASGAIQGNTIYF.

The chain uses TRBV11-2 and TRBJ2-3; D call uncertain. The V end lost 8 bases, the J end lost 4 bases, and 7 bases lay between the germline ends. The CDR3 contains 11 residues. Germline-derived CDR1 and CDR2 are SGHAT and FQNNGV. For the CDR3, the DNA is TGTGCCAGCGGACGCTCAGATACGCAGTATTTT. Amino acids: CASGRSDTQYF. Complete variable domain (other parts from reference TRBV11-2 and TRBJ2-3): EAGVAQSPRYKIIEKRQSVAFWCNPISGHATLYWYQQILGQGPKLLIQFQNNGVVDDSQLPKDRFSAERLKGVDSTLKIQPAKLEDSAVYLCASGRSDTQYFGPGTRLTVL.

This clonotype was counted a few times. The chain recombines TRBV5-4 with TRBJ1-2; TRBD1 might be the D (5 bases). CDR1 SGHNT and CDR2 YYREEE come from the germline V gene (reference sequence). The CDR3 extends over 14 amino acids. With 2 bases removed from V and 0 bases from J, the gap between germline ends came to 8 bases. The CDR3 nucleotides read TGTGCCAGCAGCTTTAGACAGACTAACTATGGCTACACCTTC. This translates into CASSFRQTNYGYTF. Filled out from reference TRBV5-4 and TRBJ1-2, the complete variable domain reads ETGVTQSPTHLIKTRGQQVTLRCSSQSGHNTVSWYQQALGQGPQFIFQYYREEENGRGNFPPRFSGLQFPNYSSELNVNALELDDSALYLCASSFRQTNYGYTFGSGTRLTVV.

This chain joins TRBV20-1 and TRBJ2-7, with TRBD1 as a possible D gene (6 bases). The germline gives CDR1 DFQATT, CDR2 SNEGSKA (reference sequence). CDR3 length: 13 residues. Trimming stripped 4 bases from V and 2 bases from J, with 12 bases between. The CDR3 region has the DNA TGCAGTGCTACCTTCCGGGACACCTACGAGCAGTACTTC. As protein: CSATFRDTYEQYF.

The rearrangement uses TRBV14 and TRBJ2-3; 12 bases align to TRBD1. The CDR3 consists of 17 residues. Germline CDR1 is SGHDN and CDR2 is FVKESK. The V segment lost 7 bases and the J segment 5 bases; nucleotides outside the gene matches: 13. The CDR3 loop is CASTPFPGQGAGDTQYF. CDR3 bases: TGTGCCAGCACCCCTTTCCCGGGACAGGGGGCCGGAGATACGCAGTATTTT.

This CDR3 reads CASSPLRGGGELFF. In DNA form, the CDR3 reads TGTGCCAGTAGTCCCCTCCGGGGTGGCGGGGAGCTGTTTTTT. The chain combines TRBV19 with TRBJ2-2, with a tentative D call TRBD2 (5 bases). V lost 5 bases and J lost 7, with 14 bases in between. Germline V gene data show CDR1 as LNHDA and CDR2 as SQIVND (reference sequence). This CDR3 contains 14 residues.

The V gene is TRBV20-1, the J gene TRBJ1-4; a possible D gene is TRBD1 (6 bases). Looked up from germline, CDR1 is DFQATT and CDR2 is SNEGSKA (reference sequence). Trimming removed 5 bases at V and 12 bases at J, with 31 bases between. The length of the CDR3 is 17 residues. This CDR3 reads CSALTGQQGPSGQELFF. CDR3 in DNA: TGCAGTGCTTTAACCGGGCAACAGGGCCCCAGCGGGCAAGAACTGTTTTTT.

The genes are TRBV2 and TRBJ2-7; 9 bases fit TRBD1. After removal of 4 bases from V and 6 bases from J, the junction contained 13 bases not matched to a gene. The V gene's germline CDR1 is SNHLY and CDR2 FYNNEI. This CDR3 spans 16 amino acids. CDR3 region: CASSGGGTGPFGEQYF. The DNA for the CDR3 is TGTGCCAGCAGTGGAGGGGGGACAGGGCCTTTTGGCGAGCAGTACTTC.

This clonotype was observed once. The missing conserved phenylalanine or tryptophan at the end of this CDR3 makes a read error likely. It is unclear where the CDR3 begins or ends on the DNA, so no DNA is shown, and the CDR3 is as TCRdb lists it. The chain employs TRBV10-3 and TRBJ2-6. Germline values: CDR1 ENHRY, CDR2 SYGVKD. A total of 10 residues make up the CDR3, ends included. The CDR3 loop is CAIRPRAQTS.

J is TRBJ2-3 and V is TRBV6-1; 8 bases align to TRBD1. V lost 9 bases to trimming and J lost 4 bases; unmatched junction nucleotides: 9. CDR3 length: 14 residues. The germline V gene has CDR1 MNHNS and CDR2 SASEGT. CDR3 nucleotide sequence: TGTGCCAGAACCAGGACAGGGATCCCAGATACGCAGTATTTT. Amino acid sequence: CARTRTGIPDTQYF.

Only a few counts were recorded for this clonotype. The rearrangement joins TRBV7-9 to TRBJ2-2, with 8 nucleotides matching TRBD1. The length of the CDR3 is 17 residues. The ends lost 8 bases at V and 3 bases at J; junction bases unmatched: 14. The germline V gene encodes CDR1 SEHNR and CDR2 FQNEAQ (reference sequence). CDR3: CASERPQGARDTGELFF. In DNA, the CDR3 is TGTGCCAGCGAGCGGCCCCAGGGGGCTAGGGACACCGGGGAGCTGTTTTTT. The full variable domain, in which reference TRBV7-9 and TRBJ2-2 provide the parts outside the CDR3, is DTGVSQNPRHKITKRGQNVTFRCDPISEHNRLYWYRQTLGQGPEFLTYFQNEAQLEKSRLLSDRFSAERPKGSFSTLEIQRTEQGDSAMYLCASERPQGARDTGELFFGEGSRLTVL.

The CDR3 protein is CASSLVRLAVQETQYF. The CDR3 DNA reads TGTGCCAGCAGCTTAGTAAGGCTAGCGGTCCAAGAGACCCAGTACTTC. The rearrangement links TRBV11-3 to TRBJ2-5; the match to TRBD2 covers 7 bases. There are 16 residues in the CDR3. V lost 1 base, J lost 1 base, and 6 bases stayed unmatched. Germline CDR1 reads SGHNT; CDR2 reads YENEEA.

This clonotype was seen at least ten times. The CDR3 protein is CASSDRTGITEAFF. CDR3 nucleotide sequence: TGTGCCAGCAGCGATCGGACAGGAATCACTGAAGCTTTCTTT. This chain connects TRBV7-8 to TRBJ1-1; TRBD1 aligns across 7 bases. The CDR3 sequence is 14 residues long. Losses at the gene ends were 5 bases for V and 4 bases for J; bases not matched to a gene: 7. The germline V gene encodes CDR1 SGHVS and CDR2 FQNEAQ.

The genes are TRBV7-2 and TRBJ1-6, with a tentative D call TRBD1 (5 bases). Germline V CDR1 and CDR2: SGHTA, FQGNSA. V was shortened by 5 bases and J by 10 bases, with 9 bases between the two germline ends. The CDR3 is 12 residues long. CDR3 nucleotides: TGTGCCAGCAGCGGGGGGGTCTCACCCCTCCACTTT. Its protein product is CASSGGVSPLHF.

The chain combines TRBV10-3 with TRBJ2-5; TRBD2 matches at 11 bases. V lost 0 bases and J lost 4; bases outside the gene matches: 7. Germline V gene data show CDR1 as ENHRY and CDR2 as SYGVKD. The CDR3 contains 17 residues. For the CDR3, the DNA is TGTGCCATCAGTGAGTCTTCACGGACTAGCGGGCCAGAGACCCAGTACTTC. It is translated as CAISESSRTSGPETQYF.